Listed below are T cell receptor beta chains from one sample, sequenced in a study of T-cell memory formation after mild COVID-19. TCRdb called the 5' RACE reads again in MiXCR, with one record for every CDR3 protein. This table holds 300,000 to 400,000 distinct CDR3 sequences, 15% found once. Sequenced sample: PBMCs or a T cell subset sorted from them (not recorded which). These receptors originate from a man aged 18 to 30 who had mild COVID-19 (a few samples of this study predate the infection). Cell type and time point are not known. Both conserved end residues are part of each CDR3. The D gene is left open where the match is weak. Size tells how often a clone was seen (once, few, many) or the class of an expanded clone, and some rows leave it out.

clone_size	v_call	j_call	d_call	cdr3_aa	cdr3_nt
few	TRBV7-6	TRBJ1-6	-	CASSIDRGSPLHF	TGTGCCAGCAGCATCGACAGAGGATCACCCCTCCACTTT
few	TRBV6-5	TRBJ2-1	TRBD2	CASSYSGGVDNEQFF	TGTGCCAGCAGTTACTCGGGAGGGGTCGACAATGAGCAGTTCTTC
-	TRBV10-2	TRBJ1-5	TRBD1	CASSGGQDRYNQPQHF	TGCGCCAGCAGTGGGGGTCAGGACAGGTATAATCAGCCCCAGCATTTT
-	TRBV15	TRBJ1-5	TRBD1	CATRGDRGLQPQHF	TGTGCCACCAGGGGGGACAGGGGGCTTCAGCCCCAGCATTTT
few	TRBV7-2	TRBJ2-3	-	CASSQYSDTQYF	TGTGCCAGCAGTCAATATTCGGATACGCAGTATTTT
-	TRBV4-3	TRBJ1-5	TRBD1	CASSQDLDREFGQRQPQHF	TGCGCCAGCAGCCAAGATCTGGACAGGGAGTTCGGTCAGCGTCAGCCCCAGCATTTT
-	TRBV12-3/TRBV12-4	TRBJ2-5	TRBD2	CASSRRLASGTQETQYF	TGTGCCAGCAGCCGCAGGTTAGCTAGCGGGACTCAAGAGACCCAGTACTTC
-	TRBV19	TRBJ2-2	TRBD1	CASSDRGATGELFF	TGTGCCAGTAGCGACAGGGGGGCAACCGGGGAGCTGTTTTTT
-	TRBV5-5	TRBJ2-5	-	CASSYRQAVQETQYF	TGTGCCAGCAGCTATCGACAGGCCGTCCAAGAGACCCAGTACTTC
-	TRBV4-3	TRBJ2-2	TRBD1	CASSSPDRKLFF	TGCGCCAGCAGCTCCCCGGACAGGAAGCTGTTTTTT
-	TRBV7-9	TRBJ1-1	-	CASSLLWPITEAFF	TGTGCCAGCAGCTTATTGTGGCCGATCACTGAAGCTTTCTTT
-	TRBV6-2/TRBV6-3	TRBJ2-5	-	CASSYYQGKGTQYF	TGTGCCAGCAGTTACTATCAGGGCAAGGGGACCCAGTACTTC
many	TRBV12-3/TRBV12-4	TRBJ1-1	-	CASSFITKTEAFF	TGTGCCAGCAGTTTTATTACTAAGACTGAAGCTTTCTTT
-	TRBV20-1	TRBJ2-1	-	CSATIGGGAANEQFF	TGCAGTGCTACTATAGGTGGCGGGGCCGCAAATGAGCAGTTCTTC
few	TRBV5-1	TRBJ1-5	TRBD1	CASSTGQGAGNQPQHF	TGCGCCAGCAGCACCGGACAGGGGGCGGGCAATCAGCCCCAGCATTTT
-	TRBV7-9	TRBJ2-3	TRBD1	CASSPRTGSKGDTQYF	TGTGCCAGCAGCCCAAGGACAGGGTCTAAGGGGGATACGCAGTATTTT
-	TRBV20-1	TRBJ2-3	-	CSANGGDTQYF	TGCAGTGCTAACGGGGGAGATACGCAGTATTTT
-	TRBV9	TRBJ2-5	-	CASSVAQARQETQYF	TGTGCCAGCAGCGTAGCCCAGGCCCGCCAAGAGACCCAGTACTTC
-	TRBV27	TRBJ1-4	-	CASSFQYNEKLFF	TGTGCCAGCAGTTTTCAGTATAATGAAAAACTGTTTTTT
few	TRBV5-1	TRBJ1-2	-	CASSPWGHNGYTF	TGCGCCAGCAGCCCGTGGGGGCATAATGGCTACACCTTC
few	TRBV4-3	TRBJ2-5	-	CASSLKQVYQETQYF	TGCGCCAGCAGCCTAAAACAGGTGTACCAAGAGACCCAGTACTTC
-	TRBV12-3/TRBV12-4	TRBJ2-7	TRBD1	CASSRAQGLEQYF	TGTGCCAGCAGTCGCGCACAGGGGCTCGAGCAGTACTTC
many	TRBV5-1	TRBJ2-3	TRBD2	CASSPGGILSGDTDTQYF	TGCGCCAGCAGCCCCGGAGGGATACTTAGCGGGGATACAGATACGCAGTATTTT
many	TRBV5-1	TRBJ1-3	-	CASSLEGNSGNTIYF	TGCGCCAGCAGCTTGGAGGGGAACTCTGGAAACACCATATATTTT
-	TRBV5-4	TRBJ2-3	-	CASSDAGASDTQYF	TGTGCCAGCAGCGACGCCGGGGCTTCGGATACGCAGTATTTT
-	TRBV13	TRBJ2-3	-	CASSWTYTDTQYF	TGTGCCAGCAGTTGGACATACACAGATACGCAGTATTTT
-	TRBV12-5	TRBJ1-2	-	CASGFAEGSGYTF	TGTGCTAGTGGTTTTGCCGAAGGGAGCGGCTACACCTTC
-	TRBV10-3	TRBJ2-7	TRBD1	CAISPGQWGQYF	TGTGCCATCAGCCCGGGACAGTGGGGGCAGTACTTC
-	TRBV6-5	TRBJ1-1	-	CASSYSPQNLNTEAFF	TGTGCCAGCAGTTACAGCCCACAGAACCTGAACACTGAAGCTTTCTTT
few	TRBV12-3/TRBV12-4	TRBJ2-4	-	CASSWDPAGAAAKNIQYF	TGTGCCAGCAGTTGGGATCCGGCGGGGGCTGCGGCCAAAAACATTCAGTACTTC
few	TRBV20-1	TRBJ1-1	-	CSARRGRSNTEAFF	TGCAGTGCTAGAAGAGGACGGTCGAACACTGAAGCTTTCTTT
few	TRBV6-5	TRBJ2-2	-	CASTKWPNTGELFF	TGTGCCAGCACGAAATGGCCTAACACCGGGGAGCTGTTTTTT
few	TRBV2	TRBJ2-4	-	CASSEERGAKNIQYF	TGTGCCAGCAGTGAGGAAAGGGGGGCCAAAAACATTCAGTACTTC
few	TRBV7-2	TRBJ2-3	-	CASSLAPAVLQYF	TGTGCCAGCAGCTTAGCGCCGGCGGTTTTGCAGTATTTT
many	TRBV7-9	TRBJ2-1	-	CASSSFTRSHNEQFF	TGTGCCAGCAGCTCCTTTACTAGGAGCCACAATGAGCAGTTCTTC
-	TRBV20-1	TRBJ2-2	-	CSAYTDTGELFF	TGCAGTGCTTATACAGACACCGGGGAGCTGTTTTTT
many	TRBV12-3/TRBV12-4	TRBJ2-2	-	CASRAPETANTGELFF	TGTGCCAGCAGGGCCCCCGAGACAGCGAACACCGGGGAGCTGTTTTTT
-	TRBV9	TRBJ2-1	-	CASNHFRCQVQFF	TGTGCCAGCAACCACTTCCGCTGTCAAGTCCAGTTCTTC
few	TRBV4-3	TRBJ2-3	TRBD2	CASSQDHASGGASDTQYF	TGCGCCAGCAGCCAAGATCATGCTAGCGGGGGGGCATCGGATACGCAGTATTTT
few	TRBV4-2	TRBJ1-1	-	CASSQEVQRNTEAFF	TGTGCCAGCAGCCAAGAGGTGCAGAGGAACACTGAAGCTTTCTTT
few	TRBV28	TRBJ2-5	TRBD2	CASTRLAGGQETQYF	TGTGCCAGCACCCGACTAGCGGGGGGGCAAGAGACCCAGTACTTC
-	TRBV7-2	TRBJ1-1	-	CASITDSYTEAFF	TGTGCCAGCATTACGGACAGCTACACTGAAGCTTTCTTT
many	TRBV7-2	TRBJ2-3	-	CASSSSGGFVTDTQYF	TGTGCCAGCAGCTCAAGTGGTGGGTTTGTCACAGATACGCAGTATTTT
few	TRBV29-1	TRBJ2-7	TRBD1	CSVGQAAYEQYF	TGCAGCGTCGGACAGGCAGCCTACGAGCAGTACTTC
-	TRBV6-5	TRBJ1-2	-	CASSAGRRDYGYTF	TGTGCCAGCTCGGCGGGGCGGAGAGACTATGGCTACACCTTC
-	TRBV6-2/TRBV6-3	TRBJ1-1	-	CASSYSTRTEAFF	TGTGCCAGCAGTTACTCGACCAGGACTGAAGCTTTCTTT
-	TRBV9	TRBJ2-1	-	CASSGYENEQFF	TGTGCCAGCAGCGGGTACGAGAATGAGCAGTTCTTC
-	TRBV7-2	TRBJ1-2	TRBD1	CASSLVRTGGSYTF	TGTGCCAGCAGCTTAGTGCGGACAGGGGGTAGCTACACCTTC
few	TRBV5-1	TRBJ2-5	-	CASSLVGLFQETQYF	TGCGCCAGCAGCCTGGTCGGCTTGTTTCAAGAGACCCAGTACTTC
few	TRBV6-2/TRBV6-3	TRBJ2-2	TRBD1	CASSLGPGGASGELFF	TGTGCCAGCAGCTTGGGGCCAGGGGGCGCATCCGGGGAGCTGTTTTTT
-	TRBV20-1	TRBJ2-5	-	CSASFVDKETQYF	TGCAGTGCTTCCTTCGTTGATAAAGAGACCCAGTACTTC
few	TRBV19	TRBJ2-1	TRBD2	CASSTSGGYNEQFF	TGTGCCAGTAGTACTAGCGGGGGCTACAATGAGCAGTTCTTC
-	TRBV12-3/TRBV12-4	TRBJ1-6	-	CASSYGMYNSPLHF	TGTGCCAGCAGTTATGGCATGTATAATTCACCCCTCCACTTT
-	TRBV20-1	TRBJ2-3	TRBD2	CSVAGDHTQYF	TGCAGTGTGGCGGGGGACCATACGCAGTATTTT
few	TRBV12-3/TRBV12-4	TRBJ2-5	-	CASSFSGVETQYF	TGTGCCAGCAGTTTCTCTGGGGTGGAGACCCAGTACTTC
-	TRBV20-1	TRBJ2-1	-	CSARGTLRGEQFF	TGCAGTGCTAGGGGGACTCTCCGGGGTGAGCAGTTCTTC
few	TRBV3-1	TRBJ1-4	-	CASSPRRGFGEKLFF	TGTGCCAGCAGCCCGCGGAGGGGGTTCGGAGAAAAACTGTTTTTT